The sample holds a few counts of the clone carrying this T cell receptor (beta chain). Antigen: not known. This record belongs to a study of CD8 T cells in ankylosing spondylitis. V shed 4 bases and J 2 bases; nucleotides not matched to a gene: 5. This CDR3 contains 14 residues. Germline assignment: CDR1 SGHRS and CDR2 YFSETQ. Study-level points and caveats: Disease-linked clones bore a CD8+ phenotype and were relatively rare in peripheral blood. Reportedly, significant enrichment of disease-linked clones occurred in matched ankylosing spondylitis synovial fluid. Past research had described some motif variants in reactive arthritis synovial fluid and blood. Blood of patients with ankylosing spondylitis appeared to be characterized by a TCR beta motif of several highly homologous variants.

Libraries for TCR beta were made by quantitative 5'-RACE with molecular barcodes. TCRdb re-called the 5' RACE reads with MiXCR, one entry per CDR3 protein. Of about 750,000 distinct CDR3 sequences listed, under 20% are singletons. The source of this sequence is a male donor with ankylosing spondylitis. The chain combines TRBV5-1 with TRBJ2-7; 8 bases map to TRBD1. The material sequenced was blood, either unsorted or a sorted T cell fraction (not recorded which). The CDR3 bases are TGCGCCAGCAGCCAGGGACAGGAGGCCTACGAGCAGTACTTC. Its protein is CASSQGQEAYEQYF.